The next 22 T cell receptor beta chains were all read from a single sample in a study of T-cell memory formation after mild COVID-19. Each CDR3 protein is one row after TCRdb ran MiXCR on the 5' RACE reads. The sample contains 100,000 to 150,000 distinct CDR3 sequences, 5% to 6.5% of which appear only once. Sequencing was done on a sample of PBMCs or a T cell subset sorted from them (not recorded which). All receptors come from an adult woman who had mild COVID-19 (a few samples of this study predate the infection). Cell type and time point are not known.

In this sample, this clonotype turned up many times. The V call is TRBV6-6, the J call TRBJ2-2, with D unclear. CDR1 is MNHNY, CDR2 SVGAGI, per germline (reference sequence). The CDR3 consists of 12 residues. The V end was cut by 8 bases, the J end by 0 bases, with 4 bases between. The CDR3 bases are TGTGCCAGCTCATCGAACACCGGGGAGCTGTTTTTT. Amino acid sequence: CASSSNTGELFF.

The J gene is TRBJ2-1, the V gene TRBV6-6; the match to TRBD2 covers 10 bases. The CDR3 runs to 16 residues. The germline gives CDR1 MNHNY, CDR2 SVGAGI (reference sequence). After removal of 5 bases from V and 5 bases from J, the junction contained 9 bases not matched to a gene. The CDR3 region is CASSVIAGGRHNEQFF. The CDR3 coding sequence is TGTGCCAGCAGTGTAATAGCGGGGGGACGTCACAATGAGCAGTTCTTC.

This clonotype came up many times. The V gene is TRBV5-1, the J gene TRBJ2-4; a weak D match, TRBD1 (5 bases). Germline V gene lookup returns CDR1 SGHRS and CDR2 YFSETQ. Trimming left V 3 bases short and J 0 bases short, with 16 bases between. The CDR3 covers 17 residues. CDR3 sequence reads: CASSWAGDSLAKNIQYF. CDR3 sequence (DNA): TGCGCCAGCAGCTGGGCCGGCGACAGCCTAGCCAAAAACATTCAGTACTTC.

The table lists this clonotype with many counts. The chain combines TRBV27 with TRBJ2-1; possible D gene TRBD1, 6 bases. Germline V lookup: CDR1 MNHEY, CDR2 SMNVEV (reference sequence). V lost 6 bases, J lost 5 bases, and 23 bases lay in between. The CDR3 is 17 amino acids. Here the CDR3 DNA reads TGTGCCAGCAGCGAGGTTGGGGGACACTACTACCACAATGAGCAGTTCTTC. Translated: CASSEVGGHYYHNEQFF.

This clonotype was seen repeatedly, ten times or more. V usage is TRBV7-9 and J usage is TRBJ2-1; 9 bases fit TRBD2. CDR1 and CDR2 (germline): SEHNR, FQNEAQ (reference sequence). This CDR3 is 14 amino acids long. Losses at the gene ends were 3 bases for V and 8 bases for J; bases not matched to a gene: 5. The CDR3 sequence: CASSLNAGGDEQFF. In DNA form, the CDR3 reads TGTGCCAGCAGCTTGAATGCGGGAGGGGATGAGCAGTTCTTC.

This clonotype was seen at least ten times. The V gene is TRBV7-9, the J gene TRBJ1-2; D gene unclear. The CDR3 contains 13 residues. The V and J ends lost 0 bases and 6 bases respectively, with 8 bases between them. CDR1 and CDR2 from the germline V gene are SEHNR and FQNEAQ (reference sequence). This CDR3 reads CASSLAGMDGYTF. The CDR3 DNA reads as TGTGCCAGCAGCTTAGCAGGGATGGATGGCTACACCTTC.

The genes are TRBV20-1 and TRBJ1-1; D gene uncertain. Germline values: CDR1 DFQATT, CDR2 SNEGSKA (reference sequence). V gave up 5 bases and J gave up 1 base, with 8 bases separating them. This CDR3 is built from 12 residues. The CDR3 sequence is CSAHDPNTEAFF. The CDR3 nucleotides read TGCAGTGCTCATGACCCGAACACTGAAGCTTTCTTT.

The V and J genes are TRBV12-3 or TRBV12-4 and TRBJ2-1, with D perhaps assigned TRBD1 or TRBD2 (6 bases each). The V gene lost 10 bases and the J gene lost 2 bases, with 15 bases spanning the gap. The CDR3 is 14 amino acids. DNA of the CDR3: TGTGCCACAATCGGGGGCCAAACCTACAATGAGCAGTTCTTC. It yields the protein CATIGGQTYNEQFF.

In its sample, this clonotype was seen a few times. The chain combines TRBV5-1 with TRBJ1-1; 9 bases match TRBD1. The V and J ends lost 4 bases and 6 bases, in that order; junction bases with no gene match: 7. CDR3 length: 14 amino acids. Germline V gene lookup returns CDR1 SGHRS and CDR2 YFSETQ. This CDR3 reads CASSPGQGGSEAFF. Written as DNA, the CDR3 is TGCGCCAGCAGCCCGGGACAGGGAGGGTCTGAAGCTTTCTTT.

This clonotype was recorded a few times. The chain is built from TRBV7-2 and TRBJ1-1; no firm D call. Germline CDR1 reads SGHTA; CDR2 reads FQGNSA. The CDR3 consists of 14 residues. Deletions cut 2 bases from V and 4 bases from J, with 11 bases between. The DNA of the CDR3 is TGTGCCAGCAGCTTAATGTTCGAGTCCACTGAAGCTTTCTTT. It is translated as CASSLMFESTEAFF.

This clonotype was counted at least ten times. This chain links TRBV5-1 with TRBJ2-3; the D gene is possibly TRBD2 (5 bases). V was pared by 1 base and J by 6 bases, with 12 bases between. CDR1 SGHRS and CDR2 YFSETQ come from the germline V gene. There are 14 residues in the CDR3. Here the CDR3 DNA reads TGCGCCAGCAGCTTGCGTAGGGAGTCGGATACGCAGTATTTT. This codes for CASSLRRESDTQYF. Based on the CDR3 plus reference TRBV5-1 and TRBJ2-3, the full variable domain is KAGVTQTPRYLIKTRGQQVTLSCSPISGHRSVSWYQQTPGQGLQFLFEYFSETQRNKGNFPGRFSGRQFSNSRSEMNVSTLELGDSALYLCASSLRRESDTQYFGPGTRLTVL.

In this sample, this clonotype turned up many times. CDR3 bases: TGTGCCAGCAGCCCGGGAGTCCAAGGCCTCTACGAGCAGTACTTC. It yields the protein CASSPGVQGLYEQYF. The V and J genes are TRBV11-3 and TRBJ2-7; D might be TRBD2 (6 bases). The length of the CDR3 is 15 residues. V lost 5 bases and J lost 3, with 17 bases in between. Per germline, CDR1 SGHNT and CDR2 YENEEA.

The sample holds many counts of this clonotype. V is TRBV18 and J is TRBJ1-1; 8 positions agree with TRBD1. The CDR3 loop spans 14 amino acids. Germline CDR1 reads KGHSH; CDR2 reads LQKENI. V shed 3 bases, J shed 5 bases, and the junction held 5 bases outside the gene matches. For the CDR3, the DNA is TGTGCCAGCTCACCGCGACAGGGGCAAACTGAAGCTTTCTTT. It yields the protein CASSPRQGQTEAFF.

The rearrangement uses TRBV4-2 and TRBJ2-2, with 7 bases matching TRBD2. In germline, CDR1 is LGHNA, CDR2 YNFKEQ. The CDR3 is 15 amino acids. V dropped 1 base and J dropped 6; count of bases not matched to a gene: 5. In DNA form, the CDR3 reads TGTGCCAGCAGCCAAGTTGGGGGGGTGGCCGGGGAGCTGTTTTTT. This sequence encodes CASSQVGGVAGELFF.

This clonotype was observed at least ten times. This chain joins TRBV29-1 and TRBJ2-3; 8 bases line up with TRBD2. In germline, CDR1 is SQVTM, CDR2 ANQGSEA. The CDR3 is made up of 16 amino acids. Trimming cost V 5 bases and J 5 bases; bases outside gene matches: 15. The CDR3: CSVSPGGGGFGDTQYF. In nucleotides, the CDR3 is TGCAGCGTTTCCCCCGGTGGCGGGGGGTTTGGAGATACGCAGTATTTT.

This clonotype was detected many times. DNA for the CDR3: TGTGCCACCAGCGTCGACCGCTCGCAACATACGCAGTATTTT. Its protein is CATSVDRSQHTQYF. The chain combines TRBV15 with TRBJ2-3; D is ambiguous. CDR3 size: 14 residues. V lost 5 bases, J lost 7 bases, and 16 bases lay in between. Per the germline V gene, CDR1 is LNHNV and CDR2 is YYDKDF (reference sequence).

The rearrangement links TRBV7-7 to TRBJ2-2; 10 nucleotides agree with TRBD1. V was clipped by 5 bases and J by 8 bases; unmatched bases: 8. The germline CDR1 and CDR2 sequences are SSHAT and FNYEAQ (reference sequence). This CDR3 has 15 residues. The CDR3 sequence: CASSAGTGAPGELFF. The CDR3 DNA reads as TGTGCCAGCAGCGCAGGGACAGGGGCACCGGGGGAGCTGTTTTTT.

CDR3 nucleotides: TGTGCCAGCTCACCTCTCCCCAATCAAGCCCAGCATTTT. This codes for CASSPLPNQAQHF. The V and J genes are TRBV18 and TRBJ1-5; D not resolved. V dropped 3 bases and J dropped 11 bases, with 14 bases sitting between them. The CDR3 length is 13 residues. Germline values: CDR1 KGHSH, CDR2 LQKENI.

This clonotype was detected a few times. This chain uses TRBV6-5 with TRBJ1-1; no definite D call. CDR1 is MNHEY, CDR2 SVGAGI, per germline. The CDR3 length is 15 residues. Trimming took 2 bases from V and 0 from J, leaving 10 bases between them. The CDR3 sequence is CASSYDGFLNTEAFF. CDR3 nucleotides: TGTGCCAGCAGTTACGACGGGTTTTTGAACACTGAAGCTTTCTTT.

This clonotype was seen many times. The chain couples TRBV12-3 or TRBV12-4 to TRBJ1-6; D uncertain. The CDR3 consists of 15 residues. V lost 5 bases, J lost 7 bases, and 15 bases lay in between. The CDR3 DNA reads TGTGCCAGCAGTCCGAGTGGGCCCTCAAATTCACCCCTCCACTTT. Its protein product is CASSPSGPSNSPLHF.

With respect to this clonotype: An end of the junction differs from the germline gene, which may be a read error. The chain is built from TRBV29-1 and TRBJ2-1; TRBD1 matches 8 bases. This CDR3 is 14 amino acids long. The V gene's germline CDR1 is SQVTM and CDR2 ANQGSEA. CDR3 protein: CSVVARGLGNEQLF. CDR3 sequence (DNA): TGCAGCGTTGTGGCCAGGGGGCTAGGGAATGAGCAGTTATTC.

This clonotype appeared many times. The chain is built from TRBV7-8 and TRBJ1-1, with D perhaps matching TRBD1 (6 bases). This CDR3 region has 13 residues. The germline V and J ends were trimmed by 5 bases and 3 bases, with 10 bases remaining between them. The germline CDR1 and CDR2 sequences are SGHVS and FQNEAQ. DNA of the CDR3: TGTGCCAGCAGCGACGCAGGGGACACTGAAGCTTTCTTT. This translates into CASSDAGDTEAFF.